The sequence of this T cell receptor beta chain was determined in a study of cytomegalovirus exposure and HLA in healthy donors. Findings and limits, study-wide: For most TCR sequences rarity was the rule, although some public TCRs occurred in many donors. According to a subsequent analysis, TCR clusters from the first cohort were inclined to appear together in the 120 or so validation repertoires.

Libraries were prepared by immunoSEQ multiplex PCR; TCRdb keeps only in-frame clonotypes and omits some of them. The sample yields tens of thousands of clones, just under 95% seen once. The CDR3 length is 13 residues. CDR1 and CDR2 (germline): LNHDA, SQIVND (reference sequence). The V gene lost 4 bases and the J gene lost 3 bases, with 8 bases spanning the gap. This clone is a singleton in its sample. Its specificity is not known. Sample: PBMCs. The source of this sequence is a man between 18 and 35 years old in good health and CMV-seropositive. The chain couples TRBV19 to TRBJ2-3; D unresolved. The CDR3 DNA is TGTGCCAGTAGTAGGGCAGAGACAGATACGCAGTATTTT. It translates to CASSRAETDTQYF. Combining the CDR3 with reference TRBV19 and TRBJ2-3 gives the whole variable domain DGGITQSPKYLFRKEGQNVTLSCEQNLNHDAMYWYRQDPGQGLRLIYYSQIVNDFQKGDIAEGYSVSREKKESFPLTVTSAQKNPTAFYLCASSRAETDTQYFGPGTRLTVL.